The TCR beta chain under discussion was sequenced for a study of regulatory T cells in long-lasting Graves disease. This clonotype was seen more than once but under ten times. Its target is not known. Regarding time point: persistent/refractory GD, antithyroid drugs over 5 years with positive TRAb. The TCR library was made from RNA that had been extracted from PBMCs in TRIzol. Each of the patients was recruited from an endocrinology department situated in Xi'an, China. Germline V CDR1 and CDR2: MNHNS, SASEGT. Trimming removed 7 bases from V and 0 bases from J, with 15 bases in between. The CDR3 loop spans 16 amino acids. Findings and caveats of the study: With approximately 2,500 shared public clonotypes, persistent patients exceeded new patients, who shared approximately 880. It was in persistent disease that TRBV28, TRBJ1-2 and TRBJ2-5 were favored.

With iRepertoire HTBI primers and Arm-PCR of CDR3 regions, TCR beta libraries were built. One entry per CDR3 protein results from TCRdb running MiXCR on the multiplex PCR reads. The data show 400,000 or so distinct CDR3 sequences, less than 25% seen once. The V call is TRBV6-1, the J call TRBJ2-2; no definite D call. The sequence was obtained from a female donor with Graves disease. The input for sequencing was peripheral blood mononuclear cells (PBMCs), taken when the disease was refractory, from a patient treated with antithyroid drugs. This CDR3 is CASTPRFAANTGELFF. CDR3 sequence (DNA): TGTGCCAGCACTCCGAGGTTCGCAGCGAACACCGGGGAGCTGTTTTTT.